Shown below are 25 T cell receptor beta chains from a single sample sequenced in a study of blood T cell repertoires in COVID-19. Some clones are missing from TCRdb's copy, which holds only in-frame ones; the method was immunoSEQ multiplex PCR. Of tens of thousands of clones in the sample, 75% to 90% are singletons; the top ten hold under 2%. Sequenced input: peripheral blood. Source of these receptors: a woman aged 55-69 years with acute or convalescent COVID-19.

The rearrangement joins TRBV28 to TRBJ1-5; TRBD1 matches 9 bases. Trimming cost V 6 bases and J 5 bases; bases outside gene matches: 17. The germline CDR1 and CDR2 sequences are MDHEN and SYDVKM. The CDR3 is made up of 18 amino acids. The CDR3 protein is CASSLRPLTGQGDQPQHF. CDR3 nucleotides: TGTGCCAGCAGCCTGCGACCTTTAACGGGACAGGGCGATCAGCCCCAGCATTTT.

This clone occurred once. The chain links TRBV15 to TRBJ1-5; D is undetermined. Trimming stripped 1 base from V and 0 bases from J, with 7 bases between. CDR3 length equals 15 residues. Germline V gene data show CDR1 as LNHNV and CDR2 as YYDKDF (reference sequence). The CDR3 DNA reads TGTGCCACCAGCAGAGGGGAGGATAGCAATCAGCCCCAGCATTTT. Protein: CATSRGEDSNQPQHF. The full variable domain, rest sourced from reference TRBV15 and TRBJ1-5, is DAMVIQNPRYQVTQFGKPVTLSCSQTLNHNVMYWYQQKSSQAPKLLFHYYDKDFNNEADTPDNFQSRRPNTSFCFLDIRSPGLGDTAMYLCATSRGEDSNQPQHFGDGTRLSIL.

This clone was counted a single time. V usage is TRBV19 and J usage is TRBJ2-3, with TRBD2 identical over 15 bases. Per the germline V gene, CDR1 is LNHDA and CDR2 is SQIVND (reference sequence). The CDR3 sequence is 17 residues long. V shed 6 bases, J shed 5 bases, and the junction held 9 bases outside the gene matches. DNA of the CDR3: TGTGCCAGTAGCAAAGGGACTAGCGGGGGGCCTCGAGATACGCAGTATTTT. Translated, it gives CASSKGTSGGPRDTQYF. The full variable domain, with the rest looked up from reference TRBV19 and TRBJ2-3, is DGGITQSPKYLFRKEGQNVTLSCEQNLNHDAMYWYRQDPGQGLRLIYYSQIVNDFQKGDIAEGYSVSREKKESFPLTVTSAQKNPTAFYLCASSKGTSGGPRDTQYFGPGTRLTVL.

The chain recombines TRBV25-1 with TRBJ2-2; 11 bases are shared with TRBD2. The V gene's germline CDR1 is MGHDK and CDR2 SYGVNS. Losses at the gene ends were 5 bases for V and 3 bases for J; bases not matched to a gene: 2. The CDR3 totals 15 residues. CDR3 residues: CASSFSGGDTGELFF. The CDR3, as DNA: TGTGCCAGCAGTTTTAGCGGGGGGGACACCGGGGAGCTGTTTTTT.

The rearrangement uses TRBV6-6 and TRBJ2-4; TRBD2 is a possible D gene (5 bases). The CDR3 extends over 16 amino acids. Trimming stripped 0 bases from V and 6 bases from J, with 15 bases between. CDR1 and CDR2 (germline): MNHNY, SVGAGI (reference sequence). The CDR3 sequence is CASSYSLKDGLNIQYF. CDR3 nucleotide sequence: TGTGCCAGCAGTTACTCGTTAAAGGACGGACTAAACATTCAGTACTTC.

The V call is TRBV11-2, the J call TRBJ1-2; 10 nucleotides line up with TRBD1. The junction had 8 bases not matched to a gene; V was cut back by 4 bases and J by 0 bases. Per germline, CDR1 SGHAT and CDR2 FQNNGV. The CDR3 totals 17 residues. The CDR3 sequence: CASSSLRDRGTNYGYTF. The CDR3 nucleotides read TGTGCCAGCAGCTCCCTCCGGGACAGGGGAACTAACTATGGCTACACCTTC.

This clone was picked up one time. This sequence joins TRBV18 and TRBJ1-2; 11 positions agree with TRBD1. V shed 0 bases and J 9 bases; nucleotides not matched to a gene: 3. Germline lookup yields CDR1 KGHSH and CDR2 LQKENI. This CDR3 is 14 amino acids long. Here the CDR3 DNA reads TGTGCCAGCTCACCACCGGGACAGGGGGGAAGCTACACCTTC. Translated: CASSPPGQGGSYTF.

V and J are TRBV5-1 and TRBJ2-5, with 8 bases aligning to TRBD1. The germline V gene encodes CDR1 SGHRS and CDR2 YFSETQ. V lost 3 bases, J lost 5 bases, and 12 bases stayed unmatched. The CDR3 runs 16 residues. In DNA form, the CDR3 reads TGCGCCAGCAGCTCCGGACAGGGACATCCTGGGGAGACCCAGTACTTC. This sequence encodes CASSSGQGHPGETQYF.

In its sample, this clone was seen a few times. The chain uses TRBV28 and TRBJ1-1; no reliable D call. Between the trimmed V and J ends, which lost 7 bases and 4 bases, there was a span of 13 bases. Germline V gene lookup returns CDR1 MDHEN and CDR2 SYDVKM. The CDR3 loop spans 13 amino acids. In DNA, the CDR3 is TGTGCCAGCACGGGGAGTGTGGTCACTGAAGCTTTCTTT. As protein: CASTGSVVTEAFF.

This clone showed up just a few times. The rearrangement links TRBV5-1 to TRBJ1-5, with D tentatively TRBD1 (5 bases). CDR3 length: 14 residues. V gave up 4 bases and J gave up 5 bases, with 13 bases separating them. Looked up from germline, CDR1 is SGHRS and CDR2 is YFSETQ. DNA for the CDR3: TGCGCCAGCAGCCTGGGGGACTTGGATCAGCCCCAGCATTTT. The encoded protein is CASSLGDLDQPQHF.

V and J are TRBV7-9 and TRBJ1-2; D is perhaps TRBD1 (6 bases). The CDR3 is 15 amino acids. V was cut by 5 bases and J by 5 bases, with 18 bases left in between. Germline CDR1 is SEHNR and CDR2 is FQNEAQ (reference sequence). The CDR3 protein is CASSGRGARTYGYTF. CDR3 bases: TGTGCCAGCAGCGGGAGGGGGGCCCGAACTTATGGCTACACCTTC.

In nucleotides, the CDR3 is TGTGCCAGCAGCCAAGTCGCTTTACGCAGGCCGGTTAACTATGGCTACACCTTC. It encodes CASSQVALRRPVNYGYTF. The chain links TRBV3-1 (or the pseudogene TRBV3-2) to TRBJ1-2, with D unclear. V was trimmed by 1 base and J by 1 base, leaving 19 bases between them. The CDR3 length is 18 residues. Germline V gene data show CDR1 as LGHDT and CDR2 as YNNKEL (reference sequence).

The sample holds one count of this clone. V is TRBV2 and J is TRBJ2-3; D uncertain. The CDR3 sequence is 14 residues long. Trimming took off 7 bases at V and 0 bases at J, with 11 bases between the two ends. Germline values: CDR1 SNHLY, CDR2 FYNNEI. The CDR3 sequence: CASKNSYSTDTQYF. The CDR3 DNA reads as TGTGCCAGCAAGAACAGCTATAGCACAGATACGCAGTATTTT.

This clone showed up just once. The chain is built from TRBV11-2 and TRBJ1-6; D perhaps matches TRBD1 (6 bases). The CDR3 sequence is 15 residues long. The V end was cut by 1 base, the J end by 5 bases, with 9 bases between. The germline gives CDR1 SGHAT, CDR2 FQNNGV. The CDR3 region has the DNA TGTGCCAGCAGCTTAGTAAGGGGGAATAATTCACCCCTCCACTTT. Residues: CASSLVRGNNSPLHF.

The CDR3 loop reads CASRGGTGGAEQYF. Here the CDR3 DNA reads TGTGCCAGCAGGGGGGGGACAGGGGGCGCCGAGCAGTACTTC. This chain joins TRBV6-5 and TRBJ2-7; 12 nucleotides align to TRBD1. There are 14 residues in the CDR3. Germline CDR1 is MNHEY and CDR2 is SVGAGI. J gave up 6 bases and V 6 bases, and 6 bases lay outside the gene matches.

This chain connects TRBV5-4 to TRBJ1-1, with TRBD1 identical over 7 bases. This CDR3 region has 13 residues. The trim removed 8 bases at V and 1 base at J, leaving 5 bases unmatched. Germline V gene sequence: CDR1 SGHNT, CDR2 YYREEE (reference sequence). The CDR3 here is CASGTAQNTEAFF. CDR3 DNA sequence: TGTGCCAGTGGGACAGCCCAGAACACTGAAGCTTTCTTT.

V usage is TRBV3-1 (or the pseudogene TRBV3-2) and J usage is TRBJ1-1; D gene unclear. From germline, CDR1 is LGHDT and CDR2 YNNKEL (reference sequence). V lost 2 bases and J lost 5, with 9 bases in between. The CDR3 consists of 13 residues. Written as DNA, the CDR3 is TGTGCCAGCAGCCAATCTGGAGGGACTGAAGCTTTCTTT. It yields the protein CASSQSGGTEAFF.

This chain connects TRBV11-1 to TRBJ2-5; no clear D gene. V lost 3 bases and J lost 4, with 9 bases in between. This CDR3 has 13 residues. Germline loops: CDR1 SGHAT, CDR2 FQDESV (reference sequence). This chain's CDR3 is CASSFGGVETQYF. CDR3 nucleotide sequence: TGTGCCAGCAGCTTTGGCGGTGTAGAGACCCAGTACTTC.

V and J are TRBV2 and TRBJ2-4, with D unresolved. V lost 6 bases, J lost 0 bases, and 12 bases lay in between. Germline-derived CDR1 and CDR2 are SNHLY and FYNNEI. The CDR3 loop spans 15 amino acids. CDR3 DNA sequence: TGTGCCAGCAGGGCAGAACATGTAGCCAAAAACATTCAGTACTTC. Translated, it gives CASRAEHVAKNIQYF. Variable domain in full (rest from reference TRBV2 and TRBJ2-4): EPEVTQTPSHQVTQMGQEVILRCVPISNHLYFYWYRQILGQKVEFLVSFYNNEISEKSEIFDDQFSVERPDGSNFTLKIRSTKLEDSAMYFCASRAEHVAKNIQYFGAGTRLSVL.

This clone is a singleton in its sample. The gene calls are TRBV18 and TRBJ2-2, with 10 bases identical to TRBD2. This CDR3 is 15 amino acids long. Germline CDR1 KGHSH, CDR2 LQKENI. V lost 6 bases and J lost 7; bases outside the gene matches: 8. CDR3: CASSQSSGSIGELFF. CDR3 in DNA: TGTGCCAGCTCGCAATCTAGCGGGAGTATCGGGGAGCTGTTTTTT.

The chain links TRBV6-6 to TRBJ1-2; 7 bases are shared with TRBD1. V lost 2 bases to trimming and J lost 6 bases; unmatched junction nucleotides: 12. Per the germline V gene, CDR1 is MNHNY and CDR2 is SVGAGI (reference sequence). The CDR3 is made up of 16 amino acids. The CDR3 is CASSYPGQQLDHGYTF. CDR3 DNA: TGTGCCAGCAGTTACCCGGGACAGCAACTCGACCATGGCTACACCTTC.

The CDR3 is CASSPTGLAYNEQFF. The CDR3 bases are TGTGCCAGCAGCCCCACGGGACTAGCGTACAATGAGCAGTTCTTC. V is TRBV9 and J is TRBJ2-1, with TRBD2 matching 10 bases. This CDR3 region has 15 residues. After removal of 4 bases from V and 4 bases from J, the junction contained 5 bases not matched to a gene. Looked up from germline, CDR1 is SGDLS and CDR2 is YYNGEE.

The chain combines TRBV3-1 (or the pseudogene TRBV3-2) with TRBJ1-6, with 7 bases aligning to TRBD1. The V and J ends lost 1 base and 6 bases, in that order; junction bases with no gene match: 6. The CDR3 is 16 residues long. The germline V gene has CDR1 LGHDT and CDR2 YNNKEL (reference sequence). In DNA form, the CDR3 reads TGTGCCAGCAGCCAAGGGTCGGGACAGCGTAATTCACCCCTCCACTTT. It codes for CASSQGSGQRNSPLHF.

This clone occurred a few times. This chain uses TRBV6-5 with TRBJ1-3; possible D gene TRBD1, 6 bases. The CDR3 contains 15 residues. The germline V and J ends were trimmed by 6 bases and 4 bases, with 16 bases remaining between them. Germline assignment: CDR1 MNHEY and CDR2 SVGAGI. The CDR3: CASRPGEGDGNTIYF. DNA of the CDR3: TGTGCCAGCAGGCCTGGTGAGGGGGACGGAAACACCATATATTTT.

The rearrangement joins TRBV5-6 to TRBJ1-5; D unclear. The CDR3 has 14 amino acids. The germline V and J ends were trimmed by 2 bases and 4 bases, with 10 bases remaining between them. Germline V gives CDR1 SGHDT, CDR2 YYEEEE. Here the CDR3 DNA reads TGTGCCAGCAGCTTTCGAGGTGGAAATCAGCCCCAGCATTTT. It is translated as CASSFRGGNQPQHF. The full variable domain, with the rest looked up from reference TRBV5-6 and TRBJ1-5, is DAGVTQSPTHLIKTRGQQVTLRCSPKSGHDTVSWYQQALGQGPQFIFQYYEEEERQRGNFPDRFSGHQFPNYSSELNVNALLLGDSALYLCASSFRGGNQPQHFGDGTRLSIL.